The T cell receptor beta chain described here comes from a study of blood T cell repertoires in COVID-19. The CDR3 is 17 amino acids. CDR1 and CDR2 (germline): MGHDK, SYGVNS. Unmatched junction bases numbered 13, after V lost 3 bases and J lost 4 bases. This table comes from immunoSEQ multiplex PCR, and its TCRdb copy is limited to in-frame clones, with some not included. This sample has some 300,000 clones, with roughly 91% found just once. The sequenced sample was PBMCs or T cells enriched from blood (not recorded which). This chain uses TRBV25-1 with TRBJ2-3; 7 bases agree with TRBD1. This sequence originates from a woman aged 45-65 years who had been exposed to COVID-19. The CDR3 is CASSDLLRQGGADTQYF. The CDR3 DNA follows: TGTGCCAGCAGTGACCTCCTTCGACAGGGTGGGGCAGATACGCAGTATTTT.